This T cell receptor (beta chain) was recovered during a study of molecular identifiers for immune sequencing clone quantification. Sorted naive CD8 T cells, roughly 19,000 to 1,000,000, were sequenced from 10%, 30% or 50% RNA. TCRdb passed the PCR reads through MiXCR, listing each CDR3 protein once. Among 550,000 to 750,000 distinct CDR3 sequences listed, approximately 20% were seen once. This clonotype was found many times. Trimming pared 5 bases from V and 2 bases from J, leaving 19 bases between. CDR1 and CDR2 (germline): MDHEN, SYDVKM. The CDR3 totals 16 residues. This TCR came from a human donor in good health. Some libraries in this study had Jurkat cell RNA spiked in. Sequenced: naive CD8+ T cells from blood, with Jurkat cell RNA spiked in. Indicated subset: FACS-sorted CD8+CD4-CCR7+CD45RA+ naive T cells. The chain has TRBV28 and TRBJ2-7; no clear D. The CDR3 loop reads CASSRAQTGPPYEQYF. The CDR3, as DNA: TGTGCCAGCAGTAGGGCCCAAACGGGTCCACCCTACGAGCAGTACTTC.